This TCR beta chain was recovered during a study of blood T cell repertoires in COVID-19. Turning to the study itself: T cells, B-cell-depleted T cells, or PBMCs supplied cDNA or gDNA.

The CDR3 length is 16 residues. Per the germline V gene, CDR1 is SGHRS and CDR2 is YFSETQ. Trimming pared 4 bases from V and 2 bases from J, leaving 18 bases between. Original data processing: Amplification of reference gene primers was used by the study to estimate nucleated cell counts. Using immunoSEQ multiplex PCR, the repertoire was profiled, and TCRdb retains in-frame clones only, with some absent. D and trimming come from the DNA, and the V and J calls and clone size come from that table. The repertoire includes 130,000 to 150,000 clones, around 87% of them detected once, and around 6.1% sits in the top ten.

V is TRBV5-1 and J is TRBJ1-1; D uncertain. The specimen was peripheral blood. This TCR came from a man at least 80 years old with acute or convalescent COVID-19. CDR3 nucleotides: TGCGCCAGCAGCGCTACACAGACTACTAGAAACACTGAAGCTTTCTTT. Its protein is CASSATQTTRNTEAFF.